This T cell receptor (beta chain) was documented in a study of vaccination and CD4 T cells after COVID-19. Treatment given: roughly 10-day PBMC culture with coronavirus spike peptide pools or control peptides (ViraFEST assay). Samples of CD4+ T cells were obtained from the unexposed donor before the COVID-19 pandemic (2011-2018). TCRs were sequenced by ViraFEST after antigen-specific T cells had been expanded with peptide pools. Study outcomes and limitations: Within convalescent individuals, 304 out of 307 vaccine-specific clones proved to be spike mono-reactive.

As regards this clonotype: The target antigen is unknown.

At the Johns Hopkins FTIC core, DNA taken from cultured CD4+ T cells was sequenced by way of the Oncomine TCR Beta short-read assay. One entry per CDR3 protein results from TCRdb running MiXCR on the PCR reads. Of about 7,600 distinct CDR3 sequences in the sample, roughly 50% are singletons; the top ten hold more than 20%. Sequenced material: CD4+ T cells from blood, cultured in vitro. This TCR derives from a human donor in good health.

CDR3 loop: CAISENGGGQTLSYEQYF. CDR3 bases: TGTGCCATCAGTGAGAATGGGGGGGGGCAGACGTTGAGCTACGAGCAGTACTTC. The V and J genes are TRBV10-3 and TRBJ2-7; D is possibly TRBD2 (7 bases). Germline values: CDR1 ENHRY, CDR2 SYGVKD. V lost 2 bases and J 3 bases, leaving 23 bases between the germline ends. The CDR3 is made up of 18 amino acids.